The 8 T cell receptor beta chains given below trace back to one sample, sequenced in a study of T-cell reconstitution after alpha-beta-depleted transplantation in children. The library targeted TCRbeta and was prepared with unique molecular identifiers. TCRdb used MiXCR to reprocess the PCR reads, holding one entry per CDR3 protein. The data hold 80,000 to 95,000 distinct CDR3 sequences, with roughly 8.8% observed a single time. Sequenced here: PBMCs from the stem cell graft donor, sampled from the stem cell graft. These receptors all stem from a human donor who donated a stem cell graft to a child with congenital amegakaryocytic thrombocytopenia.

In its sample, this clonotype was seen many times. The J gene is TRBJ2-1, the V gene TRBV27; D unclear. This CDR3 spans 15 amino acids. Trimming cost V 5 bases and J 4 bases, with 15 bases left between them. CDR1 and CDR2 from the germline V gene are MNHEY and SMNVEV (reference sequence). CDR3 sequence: CASSRIPPYYNEQFF. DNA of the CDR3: TGTGCCAGCAGTCGGATCCCCCCTTATTACAATGAGCAGTTCTTC.

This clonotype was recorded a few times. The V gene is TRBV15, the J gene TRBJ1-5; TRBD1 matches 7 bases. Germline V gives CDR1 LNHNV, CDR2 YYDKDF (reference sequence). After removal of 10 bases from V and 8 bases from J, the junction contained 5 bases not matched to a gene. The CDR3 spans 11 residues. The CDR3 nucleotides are TGTGCCATCCAGGGGGAAGAGCCCCAGCATTTT. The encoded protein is CAIQGEEPQHF. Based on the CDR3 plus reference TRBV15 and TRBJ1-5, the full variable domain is DAMVIQNPRYQVTQFGKPVTLSCSQTLNHNVMYWYQQKSSQAPKLLFHYYDKDFNNEADTPDNFQSRRPNTSFCFLDIRSPGLGDTAMYLCAIQGEEPQHFGDGTRLSIL.

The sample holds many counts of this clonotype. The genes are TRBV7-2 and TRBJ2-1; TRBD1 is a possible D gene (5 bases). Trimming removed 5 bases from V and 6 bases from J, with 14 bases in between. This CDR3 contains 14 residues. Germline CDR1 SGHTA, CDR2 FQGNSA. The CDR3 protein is CASSVDSPPNEQFF. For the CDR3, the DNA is TGTGCCAGCAGCGTTGACAGCCCACCCAATGAGCAGTTCTTC.

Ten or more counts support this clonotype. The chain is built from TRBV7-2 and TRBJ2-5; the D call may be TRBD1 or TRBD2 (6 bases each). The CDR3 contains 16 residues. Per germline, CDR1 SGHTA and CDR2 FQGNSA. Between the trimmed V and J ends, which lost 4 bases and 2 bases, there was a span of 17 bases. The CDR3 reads CASSSPRRGPQETQYF. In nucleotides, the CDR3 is TGTGCCAGCAGCTCCCCTAGACGGGGGCCTCAAGAGACCCAGTACTTC.

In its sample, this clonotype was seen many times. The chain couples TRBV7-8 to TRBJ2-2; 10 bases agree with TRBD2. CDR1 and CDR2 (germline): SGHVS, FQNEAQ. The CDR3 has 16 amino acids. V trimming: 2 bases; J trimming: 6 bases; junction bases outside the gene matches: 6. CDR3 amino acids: CASSLPGTSEAGELFF. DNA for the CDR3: TGTGCCAGCAGCTTACCCGGGACTAGCGAAGCCGGGGAGCTGTTTTTT.

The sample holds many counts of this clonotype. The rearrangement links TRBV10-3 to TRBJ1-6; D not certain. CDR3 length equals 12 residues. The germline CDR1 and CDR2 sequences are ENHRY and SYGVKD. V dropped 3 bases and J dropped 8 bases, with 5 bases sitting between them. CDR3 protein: CAISDGDSPLHF. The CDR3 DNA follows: TGTGCCATCAGTGACGGGGATTCACCCCTCCACTTT.

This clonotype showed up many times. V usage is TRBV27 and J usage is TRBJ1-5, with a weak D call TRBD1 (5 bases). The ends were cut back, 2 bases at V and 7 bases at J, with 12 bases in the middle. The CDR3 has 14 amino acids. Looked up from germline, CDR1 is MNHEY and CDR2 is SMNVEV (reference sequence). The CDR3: CASSLMAGGQPQHF. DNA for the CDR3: TGTGCCAGCAGTTTAATGGCCGGGGGGCAGCCCCAGCATTTT.

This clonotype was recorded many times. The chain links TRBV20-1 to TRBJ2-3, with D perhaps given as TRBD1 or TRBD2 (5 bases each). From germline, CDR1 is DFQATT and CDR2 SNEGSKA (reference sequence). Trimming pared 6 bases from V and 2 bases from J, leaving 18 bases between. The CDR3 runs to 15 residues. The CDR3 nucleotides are TGCAGTGCCATGGGACGGGTGCCCAACACAGATACGCAGTATTTT. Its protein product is CSAMGRVPNTDTQYF.